This T cell receptor beta chain was recorded in a study of T-cell reconstitution after alpha-beta-depleted transplantation in children. Trimming at V came to 3 bases and at J to 5 bases, leaving 6 bases not matched to a gene. CDR1 and CDR2 (germline): SGHRS, YFSETQ. The CDR3 consists of 14 residues. The table lists this clonotype with a few counts. Its cognate antigen is unknown. Unique molecular identifiers were incorporated during preparation of the TCRbeta library. In TCRdb, the PCR reads were re-called with MiXCR into one record per CDR3 protein. The sample carries just over 950,000 distinct CDR3 sequences, roughly 29% recorded once. General observations from the study: Surviving thymic progenitors and recipient T cells were the source of high TCRbeta diversity at day 60 in some patients. Reportedly, alpha-beta T cells present about two months post-transplant originated from several hundred expanded clones of graft origin. Most T-cell counts and diversity one year after the transplant came from T cells that were newly produced.

This rearrangement joins TRBV5-1 to TRBJ1-1, with 8 nucleotides matching TRBD1. The clonotype was recovered from a boy under three years old who had a stem cell transplant for SCID, so the T cells may come from the graft donor. The material sequenced was PBMCs, mostly from graft donor cells, taken 360 days after TCRalphabeta/CD19-depleted stem cell transplant. CDR3 bases: TGCGCCAGCAGCTCGGACAGGGCGGTGACTGAAGCTTTCTTT. Amino acid sequence: CASSSDRAVTEAFF.